Sequencing of this T cell receptor beta chain was carried out in a study of Graves' ophthalmopathy and Graves' hyperthyroidism. Study-level information: There was a collection of peripheral blood at initial diagnosis, before any treatment. Findings and caveats of the study: Blood also held most thyroid clonotypes expanded above 0.001 frequency.

Germline V CDR1 and CDR2: KGHSH, LQKENI. CDR3 length: 15 residues. V was clipped by 5 bases and J by 0 bases, with 11 bases between them. This clonotype has just a few counts. What it binds is unknown. Serum thyroxine and TRAb, along with clinical symptoms, thyroid ultrasound and orbital computed tomography, were what diagnosis relied on. PBMCs were isolated by Ficoll-Paque density gradient centrifugation, using about 9.5 ml of fresh peripheral blood as the starting material. Amplified TCR beta CDR3 regions were obtained using RNA transcripts as template. In the first round, RT-PCR was carried out with HTBI primers, and a multiplex PCR formed the second round. MiXCR, run by TCRdb on the multiplex PCR reads, gives a single entry per CDR3 protein. The table has 620,000 or so distinct CDR3 sequences, about a fifth seen once.

The sequence derives from a woman younger than 30 with stable Graves' hyperthyroidism. Some clones in this sample may be carry-over from other donors' samples. The sequenced material came from peripheral blood. This rearrangement joins TRBV18 to TRBJ1-3; D is undetermined. The CDR3 DNA follows: TGTGCCAGCTCAACCGGGAGGCTCTCTGGAAACACCATATATTTT. Protein: CASSTGRLSGNTIYF.